This is a list of T cell receptor beta chains from one sample in a study of blood T cell repertoires in COVID-19. Libraries were prepared by immunoSEQ multiplex PCR; TCRdb keeps only in-frame clonotypes and omits some of them. Found here are about 230,000 clones, 80% to 90% of them singletons; the top ten hold around 5.4%. The sample was peripheral blood. All receptors derive from an elderly man with acute or convalescent COVID-19. Each CDR3 is given with its conserved first and last residue. A D gene is named only where the DNA matches it firmly. Part of the rows lack a size; the others show once, few, many or a class for expanded clones.

CDR3 DNA	CDR3 protein	V gene	J gene	D gene	clone size
TGTGCCAGCAGCCTAGAAGTACAAGATGAAGCTTTCTTT	CASSLEVQDEAFF	TRBV11-2	TRBJ1-1	-	-
TGCGCCAGCAGCGTACAGGGTTCCTCCTACAATGAGCAGTTCTTC	CASSVQGSSYNEQFF	TRBV5-1	TRBJ2-1	-	-
TGTGCCACCGGGACAGAAAATAAGTTGCAGCCCCAGCATTTT	CATGTENKLQPQHF	TRBV24-1	TRBJ1-5	TRBD1	-
TGTGCCACCAGTAACCAGGGGGCTGGAAACACCATATATTTT	CATSNQGAGNTIYF	TRBV15	TRBJ1-3	TRBD1	-
TGTGCCAGCAGCCCGACAGGGGGGAGGCGTGAAGCTTTCTTT	CASSPTGGRREAFF	TRBV3-1/TRBV3-2	TRBJ1-1	TRBD1	few
TGTGCCAGCAGCGTGACTAGCGGGGGGGCCGGAGAGACCCAGTACTTC	CASSVTSGGAGETQYF	TRBV7-6	TRBJ2-5	TRBD2	-
TGTGCCAGCAGGTTACAGGGGATGGAGACCTACGAGCAGTACTTC	CASRLQGMETYEQYF	TRBV2	TRBJ2-7	TRBD1	-
TGTGCCAGCAGTTTAAGGACAGAAGAGACCCAGTACTTC	CASSLRTEETQYF	TRBV27	TRBJ2-5	-	-
TGTGCCAGCAGCCAAGAGGTTCTTGCGGGTACTGAAGCTTTCTTT	CASSQEVLAGTEAFF	TRBV3-1/TRBV3-2	TRBJ1-1	-	-
TGTGCCAGCACAGCGGAGGAGATAAACACCGGGGAGCTGTTTTTT	CASTAEEINTGELFF	TRBV6-5	TRBJ2-2	-	-
TGTGCCAGCAGCCAGCGGGAGCGCGGGAATACGCAGTATTTT	CASSQRERGNTQYF	TRBV3-1/TRBV3-2	TRBJ2-3	TRBD2	-
TGTGCCAGCAGTCCACCCCGGACACCTCCCTACGAGCAGTACTTC	CASSPPRTPPYEQYF	TRBV7-8	TRBJ2-7	-	-
TGTGCCAGCAGCGCAGACAGGGGATCCTACAATGAGCAGTTCTTC	CASSADRGSYNEQFF	TRBV7-2	TRBJ2-1	TRBD1	-
TGTGCCAGCAGCCTACGGACAGGGGGCGACAATGGCTACACCTTC	CASSLRTGGDNGYTF	TRBV7-2	TRBJ1-2	TRBD1	-
TGTGCCAGCAGTCGATTGCCAGCGAGAGCGGATGAGCAGTTCTTC	CASSRLPARADEQFF	TRBV28	TRBJ2-1	-	-
TGTGCCAGCAGCTTAGCGGGGACAGGGACGGGTCAGCCCCAGCATTTT	CASSLAGTGTGQPQHF	TRBV7-8	TRBJ1-5	TRBD1	-
TGTGCCAGCAGCTTGGTAGGGACAGGGGGCGGAAACATTCAGTACTTC	CASSLVGTGGGNIQYF	TRBV5-8	TRBJ2-4	TRBD1	-
TGCGCCAGCAGCTTGGTGGCGGGATCCACTGAAGCTTTCTTT	CASSLVAGSTEAFF	TRBV5-1	TRBJ1-1	-	once
TGTGCCAGCAGTTTTGGGCTGAAGAGAGAGACCCAGTACTTC	CASSFGLKRETQYF	TRBV28	TRBJ2-5	-	-
TGTGCCAGCAGCTTGTTGGGGGACAGGGGGCGTAATCAGCCCCAGCATTTT	CASSLLGDRGRNQPQHF	TRBV5-6	TRBJ1-5	TRBD1	-
TGCAGTGCCTACAGGGGAGAGACCCAGTACTTC	CSAYRGETQYF	TRBV20-1	TRBJ2-5	TRBD1	-
TGTGCCAGCAGCCCCGAGGCGGGGGAGCAGTACTTC	CASSPEAGEQYF	TRBV7-8	TRBJ2-7	-	few
TGCGCCAGCAGCTTGGTCGCGGGAGTAAGCACCGGGGAGCTGTTTTTT	CASSLVAGVSTGELFF	TRBV5-1	TRBJ2-2	TRBD2	-
TGTGCCAGCAGTGAAAGCGGGGGGGCAACAGATACGCAGTATTTT	CASSESGGATDTQYF	TRBV6-1	TRBJ2-3	TRBD2	-